The next 5 T cell receptor beta chains were all read from a single sample in a study of shared T cell receptors in the human thymus. Generated by immunoSEQ multiplex PCR, the TCRdb table keeps only in-frame clones and is missing some. The table includes 72,000 or so clones, about 96% detected once. Sequencing was carried out using thymocytes. All receptors derive from a human donor.

The chain is built from TRBV7-7 and TRBJ1-6, with a possible D match to TRBD1 (5 bases). The germline V and J ends were trimmed by 5 bases and 10 bases, with 12 bases remaining between them. The length of the CDR3 is 13 residues. Germline CDR1 and CDR2: SSHAT and FNYEAQ (reference sequence). The CDR3 protein is CASSEGAGSPLHF. The CDR3 coding sequence is TGTGCCAGCAGCGAAGGGGCAGGGTCACCCCTCCACTTT.

The V and J genes are TRBV27 and TRBJ2-7; 8 nucleotides match TRBD2. Germline values: CDR1 MNHEY, CDR2 SMNVEV (reference sequence). The CDR3 loop spans 15 amino acids. Trimming at V came to 2 bases and at J to 1 base, leaving 4 bases not matched to a gene. Here the CDR3 reads CASSLRGGQSYEQYF. The DNA for the CDR3 is TGTGCCAGCAGTTTACGCGGGGGGCAGTCCTACGAGCAGTACTTC.

The chain is built from TRBV28 and TRBJ2-3; TRBD2 matches at 7 bases. The CDR3 contains 16 residues. CDR1 and CDR2 (germline): MDHEN, SYDVKM. Unmatched junction bases numbered 7, after V lost 1 base and J lost 3 bases. CDR3 region: CASSLLLTSETDTQYF. The CDR3 DNA is TGTGCCAGCAGTTTATTGTTAACTAGCGAGACAGATACGCAGTATTTT.

The chain has TRBV15 and TRBJ2-3, with D possibly being TRBD2 (5 bases). The V gene lost 9 bases and the J gene lost 1 base, with 17 bases spanning the gap. CDR3 size: 15 residues. Germline values: CDR1 LNHNV, CDR2 YYDKDF (reference sequence). CDR3 sequence: CATQRERARTDTQYF. CDR3 DNA: TGTGCCACTCAAAGAGAGAGGGCCCGCACAGATACGCAGTATTTT.

This chain uses TRBV5-5 with TRBJ2-5; D possibly corresponds to TRBD1 (6 bases). V gave up 4 bases and J gave up 5 bases, with 27 bases separating them. The CDR3 loop spans 18 amino acids. In germline, CDR1 is SGHKS, CDR2 YYEKEE (reference sequence). The CDR3 DNA follows: TGTGCCAGCAGCCGTAGCTTCAGGGGCGGATATGTGGTGGAGACCCAGTACTTC. Its translation: CASSRSFRGGYVVETQYF. The entire variable domain, with the rest obtained from reference TRBV5-5 and TRBJ2-5, is as follows: DAGVTQSPTHLIKTRGQQVTLRCSPISGHKSVSWYQQVLGQGPQFIFQYYEKEERGRGNFPDRFSARQFPNYSSELNVNALLLGDSALYLCASSRSFRGGYVVETQYFGPGTRLLVL.